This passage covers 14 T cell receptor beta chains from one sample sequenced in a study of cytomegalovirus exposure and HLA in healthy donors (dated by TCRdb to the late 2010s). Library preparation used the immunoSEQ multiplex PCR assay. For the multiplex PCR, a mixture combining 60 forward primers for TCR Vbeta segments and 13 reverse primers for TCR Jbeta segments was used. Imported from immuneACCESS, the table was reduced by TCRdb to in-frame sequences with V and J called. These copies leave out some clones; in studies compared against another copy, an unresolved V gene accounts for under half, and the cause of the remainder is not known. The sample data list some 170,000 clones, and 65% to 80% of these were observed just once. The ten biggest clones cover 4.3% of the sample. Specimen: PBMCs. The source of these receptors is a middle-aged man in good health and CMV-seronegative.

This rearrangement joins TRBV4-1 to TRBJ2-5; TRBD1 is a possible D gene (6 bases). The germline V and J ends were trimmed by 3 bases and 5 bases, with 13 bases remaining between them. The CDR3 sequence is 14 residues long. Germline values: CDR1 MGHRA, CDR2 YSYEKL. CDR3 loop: CASSHLQGMETQYF. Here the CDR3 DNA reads TGCGCCAGCAGCCACTTGCAGGGGATGGAGACCCAGTACTTC.

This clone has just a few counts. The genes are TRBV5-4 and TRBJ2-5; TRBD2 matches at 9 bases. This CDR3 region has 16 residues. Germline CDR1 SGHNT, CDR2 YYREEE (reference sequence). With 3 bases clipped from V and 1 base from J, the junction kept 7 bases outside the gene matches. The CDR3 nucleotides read TGTGCCAGCAGCTCCCCCAGCGGGGGGCGCCAAGAGACCCAGTACTTC. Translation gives CASSSPSGGRQETQYF.

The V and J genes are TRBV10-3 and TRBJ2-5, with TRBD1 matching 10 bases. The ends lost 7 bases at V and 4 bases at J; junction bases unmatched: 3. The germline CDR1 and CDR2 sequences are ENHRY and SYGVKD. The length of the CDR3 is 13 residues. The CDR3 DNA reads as TGTGCCATCAAAGACAGGGGGCGAGAGACCCAGTACTTC. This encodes CAIKDRGRETQYF.

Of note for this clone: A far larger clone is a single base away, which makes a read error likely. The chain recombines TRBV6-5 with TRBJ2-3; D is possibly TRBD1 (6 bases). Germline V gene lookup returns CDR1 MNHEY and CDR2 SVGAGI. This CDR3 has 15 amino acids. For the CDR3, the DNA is TGTGCCAGCAGCCTCACCACAGGGTTAGGAGATGCGCAGTATTTT. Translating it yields CASSLTTGLGDAQYF.

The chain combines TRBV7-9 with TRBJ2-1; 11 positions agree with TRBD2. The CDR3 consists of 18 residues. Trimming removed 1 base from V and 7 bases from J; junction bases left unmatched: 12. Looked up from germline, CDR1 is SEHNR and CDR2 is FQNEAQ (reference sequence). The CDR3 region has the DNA TGTGCCAGCAGCTTAGGGGAGGGGCTAGCGGGGGGTCTAAATGAGCAGTTCTTC. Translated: CASSLGEGLAGGLNEQFF.

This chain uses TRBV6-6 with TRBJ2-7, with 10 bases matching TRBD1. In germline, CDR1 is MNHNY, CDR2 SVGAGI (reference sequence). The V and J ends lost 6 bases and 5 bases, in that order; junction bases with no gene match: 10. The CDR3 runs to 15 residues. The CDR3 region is CASRSTGGATHEQYF. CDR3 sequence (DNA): TGTGCCAGCAGGTCGACAGGGGGCGCAACCCACGAGCAGTACTTC.

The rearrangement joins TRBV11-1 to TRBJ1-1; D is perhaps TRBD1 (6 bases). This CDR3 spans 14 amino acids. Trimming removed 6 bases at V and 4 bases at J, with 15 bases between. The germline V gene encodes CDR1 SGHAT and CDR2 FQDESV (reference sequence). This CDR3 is CASSETGIGTEAFF. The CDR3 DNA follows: TGTGCCAGCAGTGAAACAGGGATCGGCACTGAAGCTTTCTTT.

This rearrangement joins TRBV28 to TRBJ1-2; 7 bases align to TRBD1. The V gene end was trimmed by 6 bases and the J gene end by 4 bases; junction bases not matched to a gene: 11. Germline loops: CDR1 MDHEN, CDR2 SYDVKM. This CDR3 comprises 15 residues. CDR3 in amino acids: CASRGRDRLGYGYTF. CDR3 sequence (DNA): TGTGCCAGCAGGGGCCGGGACAGACTCGGCTATGGCTACACCTTC.

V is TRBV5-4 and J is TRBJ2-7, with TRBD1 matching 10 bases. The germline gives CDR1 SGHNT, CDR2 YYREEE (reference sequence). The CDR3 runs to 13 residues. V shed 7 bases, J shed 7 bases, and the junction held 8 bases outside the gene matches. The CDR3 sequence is CASSRDRGEEQYF. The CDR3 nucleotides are TGTGCCAGCTCCCGGGACAGGGGTGAAGAGCAGTACTTC.

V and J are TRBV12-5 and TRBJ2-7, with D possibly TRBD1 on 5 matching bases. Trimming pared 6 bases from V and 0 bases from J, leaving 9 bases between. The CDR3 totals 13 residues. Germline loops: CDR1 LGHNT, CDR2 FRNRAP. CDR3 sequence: CASGMDTSYEQYF. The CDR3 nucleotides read TGTGCTAGTGGGATGGACACCTCCTACGAGCAGTACTTC.

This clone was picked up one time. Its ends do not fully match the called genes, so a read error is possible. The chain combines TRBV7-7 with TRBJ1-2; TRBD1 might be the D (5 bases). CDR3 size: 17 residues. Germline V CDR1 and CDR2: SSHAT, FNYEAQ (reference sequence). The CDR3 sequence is CASSPKGEGLANYGYTF. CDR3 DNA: TGTGCTAGCAGCCCCAAAGGGGAGGGCTTAGCTAACTATGGCTACACCTTC.

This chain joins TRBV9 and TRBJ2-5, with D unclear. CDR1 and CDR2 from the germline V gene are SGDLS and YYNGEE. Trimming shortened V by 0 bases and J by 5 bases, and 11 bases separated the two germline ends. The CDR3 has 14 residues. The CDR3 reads CASSVDSGWETQYF. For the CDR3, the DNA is TGTGCCAGCAGCGTAGATTCCGGTTGGGAGACCCAGTACTTC.

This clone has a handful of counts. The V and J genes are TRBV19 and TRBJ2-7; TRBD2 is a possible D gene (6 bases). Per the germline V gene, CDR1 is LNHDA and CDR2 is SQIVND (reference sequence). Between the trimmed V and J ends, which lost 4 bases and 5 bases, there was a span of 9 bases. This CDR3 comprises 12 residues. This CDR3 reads CASSKEGNEQYF. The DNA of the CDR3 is TGTGCCAGTAGTAAGGAGGGGAACGAGCAGTACTTC.

The CDR3 sequence: CASSDFFGDTYQETQYF. The CDR3 DNA reads TGTGCCAGCAGTGATTTTTTTGGGGACACGTACCAAGAGACCCAGTACTTC. V is TRBV6-1 and J is TRBJ2-5; maybe TRBD1 (6 bases). Germline CDR1 and CDR2: MNHNS and SASEGT. The length of the CDR3 is 17 residues. The ends were cut back, 3 bases at V and 0 bases at J, with 17 bases in the middle.